The T cell receptor (beta chain) under discussion was sequenced for a study of cytomegalovirus exposure and HLA in healthy donors. Whole-study results and caveats: Later, TCR association rates were found to vary by HLA locus, highest for DRB1 and lowest for HLA-C. In terms of immune exposure information, only CMV serostatus was available. 87-base-pair reads could not separate some V segments, including TRBV6-2 and TRBV6-3.

V lost 1 base, J lost 3 bases, and 16 bases lay in between. The CDR3 runs 16 residues. With 60 Vbeta and 13 Jbeta primers, the PCR was carried out. The authors' processing: In a later analysis, of around 83 million unique beta chains, around 11 million appeared in at least two donors. Clones were sequenced by immunoSEQ multiplex PCR, and TCRdb holds only the in-frame ones, with some missing. That table supplies the V and J calls and clone size; D and trimming were determined from the DNA. The table includes 160,000 or so clones, approximately 86% detected once. Details on this clone: Its specificity is not known.

This clonotype was sampled from a woman aged 45 to 65 in good health and CMV-seropositive. The genes are TRBV6-7 and TRBJ2-7; D may be TRBD1 (5 bases). TRBV6-7 is an ORF, with its function uncertain. The source material was PBMCs. The CDR3 nucleotides read TGTGCCAGCAGTTACTACAGGCTTGTGTCGGGCTACGAGCAGTACTTC. Translated, it gives CASSYYRLVSGYEQYF.